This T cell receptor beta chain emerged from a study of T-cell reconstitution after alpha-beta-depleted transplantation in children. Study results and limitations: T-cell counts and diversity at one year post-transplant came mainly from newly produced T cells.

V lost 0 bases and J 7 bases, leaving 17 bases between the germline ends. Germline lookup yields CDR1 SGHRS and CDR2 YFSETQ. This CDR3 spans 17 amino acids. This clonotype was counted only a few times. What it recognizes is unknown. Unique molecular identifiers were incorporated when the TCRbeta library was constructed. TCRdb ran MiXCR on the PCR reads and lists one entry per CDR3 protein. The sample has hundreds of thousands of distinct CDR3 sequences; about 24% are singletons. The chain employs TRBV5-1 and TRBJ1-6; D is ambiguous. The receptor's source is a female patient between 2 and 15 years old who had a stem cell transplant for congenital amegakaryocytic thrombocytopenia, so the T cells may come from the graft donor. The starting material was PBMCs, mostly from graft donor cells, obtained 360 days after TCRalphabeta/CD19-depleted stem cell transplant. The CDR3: CASSLVFGGPGNSPLHF. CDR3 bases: TGCGCCAGCAGCTTGGTCTTCGGAGGGCCTGGAAATTCACCCCTCCACTTT. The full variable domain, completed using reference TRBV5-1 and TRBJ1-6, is KAGVTQTPRYLIKTRGQQVTLSCSPISGHRSVSWYQQTPGQGLQFLFEYFSETQRNKGNFPGRFSGRQFSNSRSEMNVSTLELGDSALYLCASSLVFGGPGNSPLHFGNGTRLTVT.